The rows below give T cell receptor beta chains drawn from one sample of a study of cytomegalovirus exposure and HLA in healthy donors. The method was immunoSEQ multiplex PCR; TCRdb's version includes in-frame clones alone and lacks a portion of them. The sample lists approximately 150,000 clones; about three quarters were seen once. The sample taken for sequencing was PBMCs. The receptors shown here come from a man younger than 35 in good health and CMV-seropositive. CDR3s include the opening cysteine and the closing phenylalanine or tryptophan. A D gene is named only where the DNA matches it firmly. Only part of the rows carry a size: once, few, many, or a class if the clone is expanded.

j_call	v_call	clone_size	d_call	cdr3_length	cdr3_nt	cdr3_aa
TRBJ1-1	TRBV6-5	-	-	13	TGTGCCAGCAGGCCTGCCCTAGACACTGAAGCTTTCTTT	CASRPALDTEAFF
TRBJ1-1	TRBV28	-	-	15	TGTGCCAGCAGTCCCCCCCGGGGTCGTAACACTGAAGCTTTCTTT	CASSPPRGRNTEAFF
TRBJ1-1	TRBV7-9	-	TRBD1	12	TGTGCCAGCGGGGAAGGGACAGGTGAAGCTTTCTTT	CASGEGTGEAFF
TRBJ1-1	TRBV28	-	TRBD1	14	TGTGCCAGCAGTAAAATACAGGGGAGTACTGAAGCTTTCTTT	CASSKIQGSTEAFF
TRBJ2-2	TRBV20-1	-	-	11	TGCAGTGCTAGCGGGACAGGGGAGCTGTTTTTT	CSASGTGELFF
TRBJ1-5	TRBV30	few	-	13	TGTGCCTGGAGTCCAGGGTTTAATCAGCCCCAGCATTTT	CAWSPGFNQPQHF
TRBJ1-2	TRBV9	-	-	14	TGTGCCAGCAGCGGCTTCACCAGGGAGGACGGCTACACCTTC	CASSGFTREDGYTF
TRBJ1-1	TRBV5-1	-	-	14	TGCGCCAGCAGCTTGGGACAGAGGAGTACTGAAGCTTTCTTT	CASSLGQRSTEAFF
TRBJ1-6	TRBV14	-	-	17	TGTGCCAGCAGCCAAGAAAGGGGGGGACCCCGGATTTCACCCCTCCACTTT	CASSQERGGPRISPLHF
TRBJ1-1	TRBV9	-	-	15	TGTGCCAGCAGCCTTCAGGGGATAGCGAACACTGAAGCTTTCTTT	CASSLQGIANTEAFF
TRBJ2-6	TRBV5-1	few	-	15	TGCGCCAGCTTCCCCCGGGGGTCTGGGGCCAACGTCCTGACTTTC	CASFPRGSGANVLTF
TRBJ1-1	TRBV27	-	TRBD1	15	TGTGCCAGCAGTTCCGACAGGGGTGTTGCCACTGAAGCTTTCTTT	CASSSDRGVATEAFF
TRBJ1-3	TRBV9	-	-	16	TGTGCCAGCAGCTCTACCCCCGCAGGTTCGGTGGGCACCATATATTTT	CASSSTPAGSVGTIYF
TRBJ1-1	TRBV7-3	-	-	13	TGTGCCAGCAGCCTAGACCGACGTACTGAAGCTTTCTTT	CASSLDRRTEAFF
TRBJ1-3	TRBV11-2	few	-	15	TGTGCCAGCAGCTCACCGGGGGGACCTGGAAACACCATATATTTT	CASSSPGGPGNTIYF
TRBJ1-1	TRBV9	-	-	13	TGTGCCAGCAGCGTGTCAGGGGACACTGAAGCTTTCTTT	CASSVSGDTEAFF
TRBJ1-4	TRBV28	few	-	15	TGTGCCAGCAGTGCCCGGTGGGAGGTGGGTGAAAAACTGTTTTTT	CASSARWEVGEKLFF
TRBJ2-1	TRBV29-1	-	TRBD2	16	TGCAGCGTCAAACCTTCTAGCGGGGGGGTCTACAATGAGCAGTTCTTC	CSVKPSSGGVYNEQFF
TRBJ1-5	TRBV27	-	-	15	TGTGCCAGCAGTTTATCGGGGCCAATCTATCAGCCCCAGCATTTT	CASSLSGPIYQPQHF
TRBJ1-4	TRBV11-2	-	TRBD1	14	TGTGCCAGCAGCTTCGGGACAGGGGGCGAAAAACTGTTTTTT	CASSFGTGGEKLFF
TRBJ1-6	TRBV5-1	-	-	14	TGCGCCAGCAGCTTAGCGGGAATTAATTCACCCCTCCACTTT	CASSLAGINSPLHF
TRBJ2-3	TRBV5-1	-	-	15	TGCGCCAGCAGCTTGGACAGGGCAGGGGCAGATACGCAGTATTTT	CASSLDRAGADTQYF
TRBJ2-2	TRBV7-2	-	TRBD1	13	TGTGCCAGTACAGGGGGCAAGGCCGGGGAGCTGTTTTTT	CASTGGKAGELFF
TRBJ2-1	TRBV6-5	few	TRBD2	15	TGTGCCAGCAGCCTGACTAGCGGGGGGAGTAATGAGCAGTTCTTC	CASSLTSGGSNEQFF
TRBJ1-4	TRBV2	few	TRBD1	14	TGTGCCAGCAGTGAAGAGGGGGCGTCTACTGGACTGTTTTTT	CASSEEGASTGLFF
TRBJ1-5	TRBV2	once	TRBD1	14	TGTGCCAGCTCCGGGACAGGGAAAAATCAGCCCCAGCATTTT	CASSGTGKNQPQHF
TRBJ1-2	TRBV5-6	-	-	16	TGTGCCAGCAGCATTGGAGGCCCGACTCAGAACTATGGCTACACCTTC	CASSIGGPTQNYGYTF
TRBJ2-5	TRBV28	-	TRBD2	19	TGTGCCAGCAGTCACCCCCGACTAGCGGGGGGGAAAAATCAAGAGACCCAGTACTTC	CASSHPRLAGGKNQETQYF
TRBJ1-3	TRBV25-1	-	TRBD1	16	TGTGCCAGCAGTGCTCCCGGGACAGGCTCTGGAAACACCATATATTTT	CASSAPGTGSGNTIYF
TRBJ1-6	TRBV6-6	-	TRBD1	12	TGTGCCACCAGGACAGGGAACTCACCCCTCCACTTT	CATRTGNSPLHF
TRBJ2-5	TRBV10-2	-	-	16	TGCGCCAGCAGTGAGACGTCGATGAGGGCCCAAGAGACCCAGTACTTC	CASSETSMRAQETQYF
TRBJ2-5	TRBV29-1	-	TRBD2	13	TGCAGCGTTGGGGGGGGTAGAGGCGAGACCCAGTACTTC	CSVGGGRGETQYF
TRBJ2-6	TRBV10-3	-	TRBD2	15	TGTGCCATCAGTCTCGGGGGGTCTGGGGCCAACGTCCTGACTTTC	CAISLGGSGANVLTF
TRBJ2-3	TRBV19	few	-	15	TGTGCCAGTAGTATAGAGGCAGGCCCCGGAGATACGCAGTATTTT	CASSIEAGPGDTQYF
TRBJ2-2	TRBV19	once	-	15	TGTGCCAGTATCCCGGGCGGCAGGGGCACCGGGGAGCTGTTTTTT	CASIPGGRGTGELFF
TRBJ2-3	TRBV5-1	-	-	13	TGCGCCAGCAGCTCCGGGAACACAGATACGCAGTATTTT	CASSSGNTDTQYF
TRBJ1-4	TRBV14	-	TRBD1	16	TGTGCCAGCAGCCAAGATCGTTTGTCAGGGGGGGAAAAACTGTTTTTT	CASSQDRLSGGEKLFF
TRBJ1-6	TRBV27	-	TRBD1	12	TGTGCCAGCAGTCCGAGGGGGCGGACGTGGCACTTT	CASSPRGRTWHF
TRBJ2-5	TRBV5-1	-	-	14	TGCGCCAGCAGCTTGGCCTTCGGGGAAGAGACCCAGTACTTC	CASSLAFGEETQYF
TRBJ2-5	TRBV25-1	-	TRBD2	16	TGTGCCAGCAGTGAATATTTTCTAGCGGACAAAGAGACCCAGTACTTC	CASSEYFLADKETQYF
TRBJ1-1	TRBV6-5	-	-	14	TGTGCCAGCAGGAGGGAGGGTGTAGGCACTGAAGCTTTCTTT	CASRREGVGTEAFF
TRBJ1-4	TRBV4-1	-	-	15	TGCGCCAGCAGCCAAACGGACAGACGTGATGAAAAACTGTTTTTT	CASSQTDRRDEKLFF